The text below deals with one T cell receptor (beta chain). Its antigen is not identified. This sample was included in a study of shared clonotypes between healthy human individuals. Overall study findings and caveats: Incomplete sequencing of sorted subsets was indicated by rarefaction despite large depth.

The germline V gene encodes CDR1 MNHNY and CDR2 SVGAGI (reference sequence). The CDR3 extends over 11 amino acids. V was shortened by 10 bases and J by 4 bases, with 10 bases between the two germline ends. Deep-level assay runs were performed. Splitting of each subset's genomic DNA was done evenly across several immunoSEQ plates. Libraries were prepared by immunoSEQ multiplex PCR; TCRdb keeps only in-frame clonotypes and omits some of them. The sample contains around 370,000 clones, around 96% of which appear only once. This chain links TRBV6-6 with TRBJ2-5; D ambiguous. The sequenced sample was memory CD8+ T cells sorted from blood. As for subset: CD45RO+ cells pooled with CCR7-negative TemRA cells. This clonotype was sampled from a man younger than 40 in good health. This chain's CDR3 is CATLRAETQYF. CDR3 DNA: TGTGCCACCCTGCGCGCAGAGACCCAGTACTTC.